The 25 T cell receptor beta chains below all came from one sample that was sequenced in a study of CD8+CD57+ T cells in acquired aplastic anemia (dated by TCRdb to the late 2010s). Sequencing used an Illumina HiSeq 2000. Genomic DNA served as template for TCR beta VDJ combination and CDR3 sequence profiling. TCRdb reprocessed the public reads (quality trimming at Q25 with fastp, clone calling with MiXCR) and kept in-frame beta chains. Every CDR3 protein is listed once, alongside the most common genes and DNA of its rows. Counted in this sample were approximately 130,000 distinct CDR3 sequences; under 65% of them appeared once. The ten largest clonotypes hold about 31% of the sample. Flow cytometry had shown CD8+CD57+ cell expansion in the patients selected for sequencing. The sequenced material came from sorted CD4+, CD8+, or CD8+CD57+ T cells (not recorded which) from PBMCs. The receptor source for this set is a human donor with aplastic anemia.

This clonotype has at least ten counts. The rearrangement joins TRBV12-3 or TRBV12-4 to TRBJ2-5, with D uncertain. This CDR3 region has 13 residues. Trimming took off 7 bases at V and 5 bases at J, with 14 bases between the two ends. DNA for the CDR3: TGTGCCAGCACCCCAACTTTATCGGAGACCCAGTACTTC. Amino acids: CASTPTLSETQYF.

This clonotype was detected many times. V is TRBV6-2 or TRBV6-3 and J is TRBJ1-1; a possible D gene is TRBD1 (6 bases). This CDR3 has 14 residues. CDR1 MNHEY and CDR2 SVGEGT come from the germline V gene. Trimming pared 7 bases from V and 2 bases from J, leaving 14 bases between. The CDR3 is CASNEQGSNTEAFF. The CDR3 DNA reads TGTGCCAGCAATGAGCAGGGGTCAAACACTGAAGCTTTCTTT.

The CDR3 spells CASSRSGSNQPQHF. The CDR3 nucleotides are TGTGCCAGCAGCCGGTCGGGTAGCAATCAGCCCCAGCATTTT. This chain joins TRBV3-1 and TRBJ1-5; unclear D gene. The CDR3 extends over 14 amino acids. V dropped 4 bases and J dropped 0 bases, with 7 bases sitting between them. The germline CDR1 and CDR2 sequences are LGHDT and YNNKEL (reference sequence).

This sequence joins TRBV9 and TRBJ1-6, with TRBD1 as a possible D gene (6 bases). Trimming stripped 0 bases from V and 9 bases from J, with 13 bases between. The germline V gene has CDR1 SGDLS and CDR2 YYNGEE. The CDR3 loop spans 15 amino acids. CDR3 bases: TGTGCCAGCAGCGTAGATCAGGGCAGGGGTTCACCCCTCCACTTT. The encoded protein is CASSVDQGRGSPLHF.

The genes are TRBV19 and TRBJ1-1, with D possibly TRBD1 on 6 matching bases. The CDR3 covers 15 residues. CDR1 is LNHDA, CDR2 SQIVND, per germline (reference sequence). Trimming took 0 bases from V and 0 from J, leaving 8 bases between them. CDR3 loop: CASSIDGGVNTEAFF. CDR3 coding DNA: TGTGCCAGTAGTATAGATGGGGGCGTGAACACTGAAGCTTTCTTT.

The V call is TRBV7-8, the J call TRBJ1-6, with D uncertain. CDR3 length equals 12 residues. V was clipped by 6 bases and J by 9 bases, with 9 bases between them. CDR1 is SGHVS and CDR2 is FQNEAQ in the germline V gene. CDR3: CASRTYVSPLHF. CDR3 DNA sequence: TGTGCCAGCAGGACGTATGTTTCACCCCTCCACTTT.

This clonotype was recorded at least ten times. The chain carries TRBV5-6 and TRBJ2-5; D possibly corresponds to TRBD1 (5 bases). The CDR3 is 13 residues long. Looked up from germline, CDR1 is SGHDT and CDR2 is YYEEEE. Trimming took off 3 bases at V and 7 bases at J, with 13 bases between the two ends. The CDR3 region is CASSSPGLWTQYF. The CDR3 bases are TGTGCCAGCAGCTCCCCAGGGTTATGGACCCAGTACTTC. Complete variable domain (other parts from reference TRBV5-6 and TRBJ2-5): DAGVTQSPTHLIKTRGQQVTLRCSPKSGHDTVSWYQQALGQGPQFIFQYYEEEERQRGNFPDRFSGHQFPNYSSELNVNALLLGDSALYLCASSSPGLWTQYFGPGTRLLVL.

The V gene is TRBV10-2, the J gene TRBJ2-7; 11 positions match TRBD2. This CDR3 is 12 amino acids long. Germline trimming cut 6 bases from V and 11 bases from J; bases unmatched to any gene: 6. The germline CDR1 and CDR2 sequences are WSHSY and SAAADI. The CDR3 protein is CASSPTSGVKYF. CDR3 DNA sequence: TGCGCCAGCAGCCCGACTAGCGGGGTGAAGTACTTC.

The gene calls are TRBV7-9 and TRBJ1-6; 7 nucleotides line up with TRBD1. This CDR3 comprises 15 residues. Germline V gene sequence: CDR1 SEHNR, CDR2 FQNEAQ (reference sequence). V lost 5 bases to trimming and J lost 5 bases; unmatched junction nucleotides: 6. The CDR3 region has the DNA TGTGCCAGCAGCCCCCGACAGGGAAATAATTCACCCCTCCACTTT. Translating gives CASSPRQGNNSPLHF. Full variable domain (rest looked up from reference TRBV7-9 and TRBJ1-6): DTGVSQNPRHKITKRGQNVTFRCDPISEHNRLYWYRQTLGQGPEFLTYFQNEAQLEKSRLLSDRFSAERPKGSFSTLEIQRTEQGDSAMYLCASSPRQGNNSPLHFGNGTRLTVT.

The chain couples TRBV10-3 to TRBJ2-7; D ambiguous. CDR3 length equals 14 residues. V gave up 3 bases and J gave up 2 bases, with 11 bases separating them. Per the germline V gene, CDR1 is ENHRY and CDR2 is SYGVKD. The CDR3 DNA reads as TGTGCCATCAGTGATATAAAGCCAACCTACGAGCAGTACTTC. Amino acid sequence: CAISDIKPTYEQYF.

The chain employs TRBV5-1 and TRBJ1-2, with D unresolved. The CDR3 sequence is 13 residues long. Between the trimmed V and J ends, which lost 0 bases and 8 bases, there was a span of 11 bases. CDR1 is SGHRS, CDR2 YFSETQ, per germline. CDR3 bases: TGCGCCAGCAGCTTGGACCAGTTCTACGGCTACACCTTC. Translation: CASSLDQFYGYTF.

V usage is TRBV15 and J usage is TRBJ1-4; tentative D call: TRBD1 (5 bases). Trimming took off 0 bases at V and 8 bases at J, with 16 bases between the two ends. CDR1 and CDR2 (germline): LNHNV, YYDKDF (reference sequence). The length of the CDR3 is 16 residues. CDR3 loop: CATSRDLGTLGEKLFF. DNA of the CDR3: TGTGCCACCAGCAGAGATTTGGGGACGCTTGGGGAAAAACTGTTTTTT. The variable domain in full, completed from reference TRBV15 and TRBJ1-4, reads DAMVIQNPRYQVTQFGKPVTLSCSQTLNHNVMYWYQQKSSQAPKLLFHYYDKDFNNEADTPDNFQSRRPNTSFCFLDIRSPGLGDTAMYLCATSRDLGTLGEKLFFGSGTQLSVL.

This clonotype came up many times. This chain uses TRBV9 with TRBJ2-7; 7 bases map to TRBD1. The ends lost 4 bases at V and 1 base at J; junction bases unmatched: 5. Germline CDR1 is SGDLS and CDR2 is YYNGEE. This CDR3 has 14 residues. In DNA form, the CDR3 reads TGTGCCAGCAGCCCCCGGGACAGTTCCTACGAGCAGTACTTC. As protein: CASSPRDSSYEQYF.

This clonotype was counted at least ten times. The CDR3 nucleotides are TGTGCCAGCAGCCCTGGGAGGGGAGTTGAGACCCAGTACTTC. Residues: CASSPGRGVETQYF. This chain uses TRBV7-9 with TRBJ2-5; 7 nucleotides align to TRBD2. Germline assignment: CDR1 SEHNR and CDR2 FQNEAQ (reference sequence). The CDR3 covers 14 residues. V trimming: 5 bases; J trimming: 5 bases; junction bases outside the gene matches: 8.

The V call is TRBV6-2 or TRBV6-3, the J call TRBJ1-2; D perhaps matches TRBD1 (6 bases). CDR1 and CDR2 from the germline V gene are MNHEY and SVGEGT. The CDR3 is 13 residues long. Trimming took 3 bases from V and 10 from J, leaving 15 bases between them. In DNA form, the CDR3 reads TGTGCCAGCAGTTATTTCCAGGGGAGGTTCTACACCTTC. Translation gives CASSYFQGRFYTF.

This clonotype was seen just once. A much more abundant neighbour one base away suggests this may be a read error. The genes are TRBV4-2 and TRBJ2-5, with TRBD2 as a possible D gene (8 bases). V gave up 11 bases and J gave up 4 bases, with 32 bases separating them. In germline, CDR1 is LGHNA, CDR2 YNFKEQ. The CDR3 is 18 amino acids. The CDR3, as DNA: TGTGCCGAGCAGCGGGGGACAGATACCCTGCTTACGGGAGAGACCCAGTACTTC. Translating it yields CAEQRGTDTLLTGETQYF.

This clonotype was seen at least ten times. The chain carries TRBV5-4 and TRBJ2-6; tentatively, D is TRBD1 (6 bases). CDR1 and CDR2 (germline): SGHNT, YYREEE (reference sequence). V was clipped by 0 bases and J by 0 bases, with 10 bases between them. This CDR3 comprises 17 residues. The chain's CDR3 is CASSLAGVRSGANVLTF. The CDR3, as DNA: TGTGCCAGCAGCTTGGCAGGGGTGCGCTCTGGGGCCAACGTCCTGACTTTC.

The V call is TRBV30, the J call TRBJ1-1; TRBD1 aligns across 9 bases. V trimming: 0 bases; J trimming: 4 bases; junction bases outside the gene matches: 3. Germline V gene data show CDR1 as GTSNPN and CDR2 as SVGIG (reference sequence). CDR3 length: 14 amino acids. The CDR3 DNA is TGTGCCTGGAGTGTACAGGGGGCGGCCACTGAAGCTTTCTTT. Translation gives CAWSVQGAATEAFF. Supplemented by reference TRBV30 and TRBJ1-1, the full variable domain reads SQTIHQWPATLVQPVGSPLSLECTVEGTSNPNLYWYRQAAGRGLQLLFYSVGIGQISSEVPQNLSASRPQDRQFILSSKKLLLSDSGFYLCAWSVQGAATEAFFGQGTRLTVV.

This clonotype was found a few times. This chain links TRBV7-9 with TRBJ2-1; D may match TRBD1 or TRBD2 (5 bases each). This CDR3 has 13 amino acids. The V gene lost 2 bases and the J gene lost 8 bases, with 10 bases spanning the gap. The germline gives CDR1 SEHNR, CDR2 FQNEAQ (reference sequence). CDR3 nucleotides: TGTGCCAGCAGCTTACCAGGGACCGATGAGCAGTTCTTC. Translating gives CASSLPGTDEQFF.

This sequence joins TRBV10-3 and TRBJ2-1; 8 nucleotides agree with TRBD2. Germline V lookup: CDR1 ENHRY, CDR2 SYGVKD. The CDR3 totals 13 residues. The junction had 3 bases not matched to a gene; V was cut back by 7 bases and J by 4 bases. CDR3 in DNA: TGTGCCATCACTAGCGGGCCATACAATGAGCAGTTCTTC. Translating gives CAITSGPYNEQFF.

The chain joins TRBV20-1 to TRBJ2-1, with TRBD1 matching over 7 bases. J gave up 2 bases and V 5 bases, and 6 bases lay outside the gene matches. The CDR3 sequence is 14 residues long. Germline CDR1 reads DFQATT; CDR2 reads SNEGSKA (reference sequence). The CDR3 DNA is TGCAGTGCTGCCGACAGGGCCGCCTACAATGAGCAGTTCTTC. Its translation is CSAADRAAYNEQFF.

The CDR3 loop is CASSGDNQPQHF. The DNA of the CDR3 is TGTGCCAGCAGTGGCGATAATCAGCCCCAGCATTTT. The rearrangement links TRBV12-3 or TRBV12-4 to TRBJ1-5; no clear D. V was pared by 5 bases and J by 4 bases, with 6 bases between. CDR3 length: 12 amino acids.

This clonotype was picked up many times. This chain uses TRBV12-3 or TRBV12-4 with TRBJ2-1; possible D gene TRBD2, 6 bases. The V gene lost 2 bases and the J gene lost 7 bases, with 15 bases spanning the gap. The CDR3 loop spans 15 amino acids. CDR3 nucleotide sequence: TGTGCCAGCAGTTTACGGACTAATCTGGGGAATGAGCAGTTCTTC. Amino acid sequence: CASSLRTNLGNEQFF.

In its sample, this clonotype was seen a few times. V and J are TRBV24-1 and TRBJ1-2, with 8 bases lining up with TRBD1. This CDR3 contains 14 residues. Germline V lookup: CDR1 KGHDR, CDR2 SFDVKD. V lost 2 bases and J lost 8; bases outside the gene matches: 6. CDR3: CATSDSDRVVGYTF. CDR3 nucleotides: TGTGCCACCAGTGATTCGGACAGGGTGGTCGGCTACACCTTC.

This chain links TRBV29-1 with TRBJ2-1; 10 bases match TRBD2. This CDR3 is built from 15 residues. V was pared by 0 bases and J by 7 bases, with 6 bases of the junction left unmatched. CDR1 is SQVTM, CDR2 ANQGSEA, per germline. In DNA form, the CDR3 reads TGCAGCGTTGAAGATCATCTTAGCGGGAGGAATGAGCAGTTCTTC. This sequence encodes CSVEDHLSGRNEQFF.